These T cell receptor beta chains were read from a single sample in a study of sequential checkpoint blockade in melanoma. The protocol was immunoSEQ multiplex PCR, while the TCRdb copy is restricted to in-frame clones and leaves out a portion. The sample holds about 27,000 clones, 70% to 85% seen once. The sequences come from CD8+ T cells sorted from blood (inferred from file names), collected from a patient given nivolumab and ipilimumab in sequence. The receptors stem from a human donor with melanoma. Each CDR3 is given with its conserved first and last residue. The D gene is left open where the match is weak. Only some rows state a clone size, as once, few, many or a class for expanded clones.

few TRBD1 TRBJ1-2 TRBV7-6 TGTGCCAGCAGCTTAGTGGGCAGGGGGATTTGTAACTATGGCTACACCTTC CASSLVGRGICNYGYTF
- TRBD2 TRBJ2-7 TRBV10-3 TGTGCCACGCTAATAGCGGGGGAGAGCTCCTACGAGCAGTACTTC CATLIAGESSYEQYF
- - TRBJ2-5 TRBV5-4 TGTGCCAGCAGCTTTGGGAGTGTGGAGACCCAGTACTTC CASSFGSVETQYF
- TRBD1 TRBJ2-7 TRBV6-5 TGTGCCAGCAGTCCGGGACAGAATCTTTTCTACGAGCAGTACTTC CASSPGQNLFYEQYF
- TRBD1 TRBJ1-2 TRBV4-3 TGCGCCAGCAGCCAAGTTACAGGGGCCACCGCCTATGGCTACACCTTC CASSQVTGATAYGYTF
- TRBD2 TRBJ2-3 TRBV7-9 TGTGCCAGCAGCTTAAAAGCGGGGAAGACAGATACGCAGTATTTT CASSLKAGKTDTQYF
few - TRBJ2-7 TRBV6-6 TGTGCCAGCAGTCCATACATGTTGGAGCAGTACTTC CASSPYMLEQYF
- - TRBJ2-4 TRBV4-3 TGCGCCAGCAGCCAAGACCCAGGGGTTAGTGTCGCCAAAAACATTCAGTACTTC CASSQDPGVSVAKNIQYF
once - TRBJ1-4 TRBV4-1 TGCGCCAGCAGCCAAGAACAGGGTGGTGAAAAACTGTTTTTT CASSQEQGGEKLFF
- TRBD1 TRBJ2-3 TRBV5-1 TGCGCCAGCAGCTTGAATGGCGGACAGGCTAGCACAGATACGCAGTATTTT CASSLNGGQASTDTQYF
- - TRBJ1-1 TRBV7-8 TGTGCCAGCACCATCGGACATTTTACTGAAGCTTTCTTT CASTIGHFTEAFF
- - TRBJ2-7 TRBV5-1 TGCGCCAGCAGCTTGTCCGGCGGTTTCTACGAGCAGTACTTC CASSLSGGFYEQYF
- - TRBJ1-2 TRBV29-1 TGCAGCGTTCCACAGGATTATGGCTACACCTTC CSVPQDYGYTF
- - TRBJ2-1 TRBV5-6 TGTGCCAGCAGCTTGGCCGGGCAGGGTCGTGGAAATGAGCAGTTCTTC CASSLAGQGRGNEQFF
- - TRBJ1-2 TRBV7-9 TGTGCCAGCAGCTTAGGACAGGCTCTTGGCTATGGCTACACCTTC CASSLGQALGYGYTF
- - TRBJ2-7 TRBV18 TGTGCCAGCTCACCAGGGGGCGAGGACCCCTACGAGCAGTACTTC CASSPGGEDPYEQYF
- TRBD1 TRBJ2-3 TRBV14 TGTGCCAGCAGCCATTGGACCAGGGGGTTGGGTCCTCATACGCAGTATTTT CASSHWTRGLGPHTQYF
- - TRBJ1-3 TRBV5-8 TGTGCCAGCAGCTTGGGGACAGAAGGCTCTGGAAACACCATATATTTT CASSLGTEGSGNTIYF
- TRBD1 TRBJ2-2 TRBV6-6 TGTGCCAGCAACACAGGGGGCAACGGGGAGCTGTTTTTT CASNTGGNGELFF
- TRBD2 TRBJ2-1 TRBV20-1 TGCAGTGCTTCCGCGGGGGGTGAGCAGTTCTTC CSASAGGEQFF
- TRBD1 TRBJ2-1 TRBV9 TGTGCCAGCAGCCAGGACAGGATCAATGAGCAGTTCTTC CASSQDRINEQFF
- TRBD1 TRBJ2-1 TRBV4-1 TGCGCCAGCAGCCAACCGACAGGGCCCAATGAGCAGTTCTTC CASSQPTGPNEQFF
- - TRBJ2-1 TRBV7-9 TGTGCCAGCAGCCCACCTAGCTCCTACAATGAGCAGTTCTTC CASSPPSSYNEQFF
many - TRBJ2-2 TRBV28 TGTGCCAGCAGTTTTAAAGGGGTAGGGGAGCTGTTTTTT CASSFKGVGELFF
- TRBD1 TRBJ2-7 TRBV6-5 TGTGCCAGCAGTTACTCGAGTCAGGGGGTTGAGGAGTACTTC CASSYSSQGVEEYF
- - TRBJ2-7 TRBV10-1 TGCGCCAGCAGTGAGTCTGGGGCACCCCCCTACGAGCAGTACTTC CASSESGAPPYEQYF
- - TRBJ2-1 TRBV5-6 TGTGCCAGCAGCCCACAGTACAGATTAAACACCTACAATGAGCAGTTCTTC CASSPQYRLNTYNEQFF
- TRBD1 TRBJ2-3 TRBV7-2 TGTGCCAGCAGCTCGACAGGGAACCCCACAGATACGCAGTATTTT CASSSTGNPTDTQYF
once TRBD2 TRBJ2-3 TRBV9 TGTGCCAGCAGCGCGACTAGCGGTCGGTCAGATACGCAGTATTTT CASSATSGRSDTQYF
- TRBD2 TRBJ2-1 TRBV9 TGTGCCAGCAGCGTAGGGACTAGCGGGGGGGCAGCCGAGCAGTTCTTC CASSVGTSGGAAEQFF
- TRBD1 TRBJ2-7 TRBV4-1 TGCGCCAGCAGCCAAGGGACAGGGGGCCCTTTGGAGCAGTACTTC CASSQGTGGPLEQYF
- - TRBJ2-7 TRBV6-5 TGTGCCAGCAGTTACGGTGGGGCCTCCTACGAGCAGTACTTC CASSYGGASYEQYF
- TRBD1 TRBJ2-2 TRBV2 TGTGCCAGCGGAGGACAGGGAACCGGGGAGCTGTTTTTT CASGGQGTGELFF
- - TRBJ2-1 TRBV19 TGTGCCAGTAGTCGGGGGAACTCCTACAATGAGCAGTTCTTC CASSRGNSYNEQFF
- TRBD2 TRBJ2-3 TRBV9 TGTGCCAGCAGCCCCTCGGGGACTACCACAGATACGCAGTATTTT CASSPSGTTTDTQYF
few - TRBJ1-1 TRBV6-6 TGTGCCAGCTCGTCACGAAATGACGGGAGGGCTTTCTTT CASSSRNDGRAFF
- TRBD1 TRBJ2-1 TRBV28 TGTGCCAGCAGTTTATATTTCCCCGGACAGGGTCTACATGAGCAGTTCTTC CASSLYFPGQGLHEQFF
- - TRBJ2-7 TRBV11-2 TGTGCCAGCAGCTTAGGCGGGACGACCTACGAGCAGTACTTC CASSLGGTTYEQYF
- TRBD1 TRBJ1-1 TRBV30 TGTGCCTGGAGTGTACAACCACAGGGGAACTCCGACAACACTGAAGCTTTCTTT CAWSVQPQGNSDNTEAFF
- - TRBJ1-2 TRBV7-8 TGTGCCAGCGGTGGACAGCATAACTATGGCTACACCTTC CASGGQHNYGYTF
- - TRBJ2-7 TRBV4-1 TGCGCCAGCAGCCAGAGCTCTGCCATCTCCTACGAGCAGTACTTC CASSQSSAISYEQYF
- - TRBJ2-7 TRBV7-6 TGTGCCAGCAGGCCGACCGACTCCTACGAGCAGTACTTC CASRPTDSYEQYF
- - TRBJ1-1 TRBV5-8 TGTGCCAGCAGCTTGAATCGGGGGATGAACACTGAAGCTTTCTTT CASSLNRGMNTEAFF
- - TRBJ1-3 TRBV5-6 TGTGCCAGCAGCTTTATACAGCCTCCGTCTAAGCCTGGAAACACCATATATTTT CASSFIQPPSKPGNTIYF
- TRBD2 TRBJ2-2 TRBV2 TGTGCCAGCGGACCGGGACTAGCGGGGGGCCGATTGACGAACACCGGGGAGCTGTTTTTT CASGPGLAGGRLTNTGELFF